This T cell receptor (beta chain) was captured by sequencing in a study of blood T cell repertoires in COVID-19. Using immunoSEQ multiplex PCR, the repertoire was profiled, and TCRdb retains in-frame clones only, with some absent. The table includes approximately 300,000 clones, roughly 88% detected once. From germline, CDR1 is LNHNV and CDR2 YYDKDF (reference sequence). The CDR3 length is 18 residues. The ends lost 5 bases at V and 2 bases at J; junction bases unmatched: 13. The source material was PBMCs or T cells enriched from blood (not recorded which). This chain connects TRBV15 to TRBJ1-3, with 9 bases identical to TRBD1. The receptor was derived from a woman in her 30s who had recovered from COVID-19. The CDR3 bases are TGTGCCACCAGCGCTCCCGGCGGACAGGGGTTAACTGGAAACACCATATATTTT. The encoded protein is CATSAPGGQGLTGNTIYF.